The 29 T cell receptor beta chains below were found in one sample sequenced in a study of graft-versus-host responses after intestinal transplantation. The table came from immunoSEQ multiplex PCR; TCRdb's copy has only in-frame clones and leaves some out. The sample has some 2,000 clones; about nine tenths are singletons. Tissue from the graft was processed to free its intraepithelial and lamina propria lymphocytes. This sample comprised ileum tissue, obtained approximately 68 days after transplant. Receptor source: a human patient who received an intestinal transplant, so some T cells may come from the graft donor.

The gene calls are TRBV21-1 and TRBJ2-1; the table names TRBD2, a call not compared with the DNA. TRBV21-1 is flagged as a pseudogene. CDR3 length equals 13 residues. The CDR3 is CASSKEQANEQFF. As DNA, the CDR3 is TGTGCCAGCAGCAAAGAGCAAGCGAATGAGCAGTTCTTC.

This chain joins TRBV2 and TRBJ2-5, with 8 bases that match TRBD2. The CDR3 totals 15 residues. Germline CDR1 SNHLY, CDR2 FYNNEI. V lost 11 bases to trimming and J lost 3 bases; unmatched junction nucleotides: 14. The CDR3: CAGTKSGGREETQYF. CDR3 coding DNA: TGTGCCGGCACCAAAAGCGGGGGAAGGGAAGAGACCCAGTACTTC.

The chain links TRBV7-8 to TRBJ2-2; D perhaps matches TRBD2 (6 bases). The germline V gene has CDR1 SGHVS and CDR2 FQNEAQ. Trimming took off 2 bases at V and 7 bases at J, with 20 bases between the two ends. The CDR3 is 17 residues long. This chain's CDR3 is CASSLMRGLLVGGELFF. CDR3 in DNA: TGTGCCAGCAGCTTAATGCGGGGTCTGCTGGTGGGCGGGGAGCTGTTTTTT.

The chain uses TRBV6-5 and TRBJ1-6; perhaps TRBD1 as D (6 bases). V lost 6 bases to trimming and J lost 8 bases, with 14 bases between them. The CDR3 length is 14 residues. Germline V gives CDR1 MNHEY, CDR2 SVGAGI. CDR3 sequence reads: CASRRTEGYSPLHF. The CDR3 bases are TGTGCCAGCAGACGGACAGAAGGGTATTCACCCCTCCACTTT.

The rearrangement uses TRBV15 and TRBJ2-7, with 11 bases identical to TRBD1. V dropped 0 bases and J dropped 6; count of bases not matched to a gene: 7. CDR1 and CDR2 from the germline V gene are LNHNV and YYDKDF (reference sequence). This CDR3 is built from 16 residues. The CDR3 region has the DNA TGTGCCACCAGCAGAGAAGCTGGGACAGGGGGTCGCGAGCAGTACTTC. Protein sequence: CATSREAGTGGREQYF.

The chain uses TRBV7-2 and TRBJ2-7; 9 nucleotides agree with TRBD1. The CDR3 extends over 13 amino acids. The V segment lost 5 bases and the J segment 10 bases; nucleotides outside the gene matches: 9. Per germline, CDR1 SGHTA and CDR2 FQGNSA. The CDR3 nucleotides read TGTGCCAGCAGCGGGGGACAGGGAGGACCTCAGTACTTC. Protein: CASSGGQGGPQYF. Filled out from reference TRBV7-2 and TRBJ2-7, the complete variable domain reads GAGVSQSPSNKVTEKGKDVELRCDPISGHTALYWYRQSLGQGLEFLIYFQGNSAPDKSGLPSDRFSAERTGGSVSTLTIQRTQQEDSAVYLCASSGGQGGPQYFGPGTRLTVT.

V and J are TRBV6-6 and TRBJ1-2; 8 nucleotides align to TRBD1. CDR1 and CDR2 from the germline V gene are MNHNY and SVGAGI (reference sequence). The CDR3 totals 16 residues. V lost 0 bases, J lost 4 bases, and 7 bases stayed unmatched. CDR3 in DNA: TGTGCCAGCAGTTACTCGAGGACAGGGTTAGGCTATGGCTACACCTTC. This gives the protein CASSYSRTGLGYGYTF.

The CDR3 here is CASSYTGDTEAFF. In nucleotides, the CDR3 is TGTGCCAGCAGTTACACAGGGGACACTGAAGCTTTCTTT. V is TRBV6-6 and J is TRBJ1-1; 7 bases line up with TRBD1. The CDR3 extends over 13 amino acids. Trimming cost V 2 bases and J 3 bases; bases outside gene matches: 0. CDR1 and CDR2 (germline): MNHNY, SVGAGI (reference sequence).

The CDR3 nucleotides read TGTGCCAGCTCACGAGGGGTTCAAGAGACCCAGTACTTC. Its translation: CASSRGVQETQYF. The chain has TRBV18 and TRBJ2-5; D tentatively fits TRBD1 or TRBD2 (5 bases each). Germline CDR1 reads KGHSH; CDR2 reads LQKENI. This CDR3 is 13 amino acids long. The V end lost 4 bases, the J end lost 2 bases, and 8 bases lay between the germline ends.

This chain connects TRBV5-8 to TRBJ2-5; 14 bases line up with TRBD2. Germline-derived CDR1 and CDR2 are SGHTS and YDEGEE. The CDR3 contains 17 residues. V shed 2 bases, J shed 4 bases, and the junction held 7 bases outside the gene matches. The DNA for the CDR3 is TGTGCCAGCAGCTTCCCGGGACTAGCGGGAGTACGAGAGACCCAGTACTTC. The encoded protein is CASSFPGLAGVRETQYF.

The sample holds a few counts of this clone. The V gene is TRBV5-5, the J gene TRBJ2-6; TRBD1 agrees at 7 bases. With 1 base clipped from V and 0 bases from J, the junction kept 7 bases outside the gene matches. CDR1 and CDR2 (germline): SGHKS, YYEKEE (reference sequence). This CDR3 spans 18 amino acids. The CDR3 coding sequence is TGTGCCAGCAGCTTGTTTAGACAGGGAACCTCTGGGGCCAACGTCCTGACTTTC. This gives the protein CASSLFRQGTSGANVLTF.

The chain joins TRBV7-9 to TRBJ2-2; 9 nucleotides line up with TRBD2. The CDR3 length is 15 residues. After removal of 1 base from V and 5 bases from J, the junction contained 2 bases not matched to a gene. CDR1 and CDR2 (germline): SEHNR, FQNEAQ (reference sequence). The CDR3 loop is CASSLVLAGTGELFF. In DNA form, the CDR3 reads TGTGCCAGCAGCTTAGTTCTAGCGGGGACCGGGGAGCTGTTTTTT.

The V call is TRBV7-3, the J call TRBJ2-1; D may correspond to TRBD1 or TRBD2 (6 bases each). In germline, CDR1 is SGHTA, CDR2 FQGTGA. Trimming removed 4 bases at V and 1 base at J, with 11 bases between. The CDR3 runs 15 residues. The CDR3 loop is CASSSGGGSYNEQFF. DNA for the CDR3: TGTGCCAGCAGCTCCGGGGGCGGTTCCTACAATGAGCAGTTCTTC.

V is TRBV5-6 and J is TRBJ2-7, with 9 positions matching TRBD1. The length of the CDR3 is 18 residues. The V and J ends lost 1 base and 4 bases, in that order; junction bases with no gene match: 15. Germline V gene lookup returns CDR1 SGHDT and CDR2 YYEEEE. For the CDR3, the DNA is TGTGCCAGCAGCTTGCCGGGTAGTTGGGGACAGGGTTTTTACGAGCAGTACTTC. It specifies CASSLPGSWGQGFYEQYF.

This clone occurred once. The rearrangement joins TRBV25-1 to TRBJ1-2, with D maybe TRBD1 (5 bases). This CDR3 comprises 14 residues. Germline CDR1 reads MGHDK; CDR2 reads SYGVNS. Trimming left V 3 bases short and J 6 bases short, with 14 bases between. The CDR3 DNA follows: TGTGCCAGCAGTGATTCATGGGGGAACCATGGCTACACCTTC. It codes for CASSDSWGNHGYTF.

The chain is built from TRBV4-2 and TRBJ2-5, with D perhaps matching TRBD2 (6 bases). Trimming cost V 1 base and J 5 bases, with 11 bases left between them. This CDR3 contains 14 residues. Germline CDR1 and CDR2: LGHNA and YNFKEQ. The CDR3 here is CASSQASGVETQYF. The CDR3 DNA reads TGTGCCAGCAGCCAAGCATCGGGAGTGGAGACCCAGTACTTC.

This clone was counted a single time. The chain couples TRBV30 to TRBJ1-1; possibly TRBD1 for D (6 bases). Germline V gene sequence: CDR1 GTSNPN, CDR2 SVGIG (reference sequence). The CDR3 runs 14 residues. Trimming removed 0 bases from V and 1 base from J, with 9 bases in between. CDR3 in amino acids: CAWSVLGANTEAFF. CDR3 coding DNA: TGTGCCTGGAGTGTACTGGGGGCGAACACTGAAGCTTTCTTT.

The chain employs TRBV6-9 and TRBJ2-5, with 9 bases identical to TRBD1. The germline V gene encodes CDR1 MNHGY and CDR2 SVAAGI. Trimming cost V 5 bases and J 2 bases; bases outside gene matches: 9. The CDR3 totals 16 residues. CDR3 bases: TGTGCCAGCAGTCCGTGGACAGGGGACTGGCAAGAGACCCAGTACTTC. The encoded protein is CASSPWTGDWQETQYF.

The chain uses TRBV5-6 and TRBJ1-2, with TRBD1 identical over 10 bases. CDR3 length: 14 residues. Trimming at V came to 7 bases and at J to 4 bases, leaving 7 bases not matched to a gene. The germline V gene encodes CDR1 SGHDT and CDR2 YYEEEE. The CDR3 spells CASEEDRGIYGYTF. CDR3 coding DNA: TGTGCCAGCGAGGAGGACAGGGGGATCTATGGCTACACCTTC.

The gene calls are TRBV28 and TRBJ1-5, with TRBD1 matching over 7 bases. Germline values: CDR1 MDHEN, CDR2 SYDVKM. The ends lost 2 bases at V and 0 bases at J; junction bases unmatched: 7. The CDR3 length is 17 residues. The CDR3 region is CASSLPRGAYSNQPQHF. CDR3 DNA sequence: TGTGCCAGCAGTTTACCCAGGGGGGCCTATAGCAATCAGCCCCAGCATTTT.

V is TRBV7-3 and J is TRBJ1-4; 9 bases line up with TRBD1. The CDR3 consists of 13 residues. The germline gives CDR1 SGHTA, CDR2 FQGTGA. V was pared by 5 bases and J by 8 bases, with 3 bases of the junction left unmatched. CDR3 residues: CASSPGTGEKLFF. CDR3 DNA: TGTGCCAGCAGCCCAGGGACAGGGGAAAAACTGTTTTTT.

The chain employs TRBV28 and TRBJ2-7; TRBD2 matches 9 bases. Unmatched junction bases numbered 9, after V lost 6 bases and J lost 6 bases. The CDR3 is made up of 14 amino acids. Germline-derived CDR1 and CDR2 are MDHEN and SYDVKM. CDR3 region: CASSLSGSRGEQYF. CDR3 sequence (DNA): TGTGCCAGCAGCCTTAGCGGGAGCAGGGGCGAGCAGTACTTC.

In its sample, this clone was seen a few times. The chain carries TRBV5-1 and TRBJ2-4; maybe TRBD2 (5 bases). Looked up from germline, CDR1 is SGHRS and CDR2 is YFSETQ. The CDR3 runs 19 residues. With 2 bases removed from V and 1 base from J, the gap between germline ends came to 22 bases. CDR3 amino acids: CASSLKEAGGFSAKNIQYF. CDR3 bases: TGCGCCAGCAGCTTAAAAGAAGCAGGAGGATTTTCGGCCAAAAACATTCAGTACTTC.

The chain couples TRBV7-8 to TRBJ2-5, with D maybe TRBD1 (5 bases). This CDR3 is built from 21 residues. The V end was cut by 1 base, the J end by 5 bases, with 32 bases between. Germline V lookup: CDR1 SGHVS, CDR2 FQNEAQ. The CDR3 reads CASSLDGRVGRARPNSETQYF. Written as DNA, the CDR3 is TGTGCCAGCAGCTTAGACGGCCGGGTAGGCAGGGCTCGCCCTAATAGCGAGACCCAGTACTTC.

V is TRBV27 and J is TRBJ2-1, with D uncertain. V was trimmed by 10 bases and J by 0 bases, leaving 25 bases between them. Germline CDR1 and CDR2: MNHEY and SMNVEV (reference sequence). The CDR3 totals 18 residues. CDR3 region: CAIYTSLCSTGSYNEQFF. The CDR3 nucleotides are TGTGCCATCTACACATCCTTGTGCTCTACGGGCTCCTACAATGAGCAGTTCTTC.

The chain links TRBV4-1 to TRBJ2-5; D is tentatively TRBD1 or TRBD2 (7 bases each). Germline CDR1 MGHRA, CDR2 YSYEKL. V was shortened by 4 bases and J by 5 bases, with 11 bases between the two germline ends. There are 13 residues in the CDR3. DNA for the CDR3: TGCGCCAGCAGCCCTCAGGGGGGGGAGACCCAGTACTTC. Its protein product is CASSPQGGETQYF.

As regards this clone: The junction departs from germline at one end; a sequencing error may be responsible. The CDR3 DNA follows: TGTGCCAGCAGCGCCGGACAGGGGTATTCACCCCTCCGCTTT. It yields the protein CASSAGQGYSPLRF. The chain uses TRBV11-2 and TRBJ1-6; TRBD1 agrees at 9 bases. The CDR3 runs 14 residues. Germline CDR1 and CDR2: SGHAT and FQNNGV.

V is TRBV6-1 and J is TRBJ2-7; 10 positions match TRBD2. CDR1 is MNHNS and CDR2 is SASEGT in the germline V gene. The CDR3 length is 15 residues. Unmatched junction bases numbered 9, after V lost 6 bases and J lost 4 bases. CDR3 nucleotides: TGTGCCAGCAGCGGGGTTAGCGGGAGGCTGTACGAGCAGTACTTC. Its translation: CASSGVSGRLYEQYF.

The DNA of the CDR3 is TGCAGCGTCCCGACGACAGGGAACACCGGGGAGCTGTTTTTT. It codes for CSVPTTGNTGELFF. V and J are TRBV29-1 and TRBJ2-2; possible D gene TRBD1, 6 bases. The V gene's germline CDR1 is SQVTM and CDR2 ANQGSEA. This CDR3 comprises 14 residues. With 6 bases removed from V and 1 base from J, the gap between germline ends came to 12 bases.